This T cell receptor beta chain was documented in a study of beta chain features in type 1 diabetes. Study-wide results and limits: For Type 1 diabetes patients, all four CD4+ subsets carried TCRB CDR3s that were moderately but significantly shorter. The study left unresolved whether HLA type influences TCRB rearrangement.

Sorting gave populations that all exceeded 98% purity. The V end lost 1 base, the J end lost 6 bases, and 10 bases lay between the germline ends. Germline lookup yields CDR1 SGHNT and CDR2 YENEEA. The CDR3 runs to 14 residues. Sequenced material consisted of expressed TCRB transcripts (all of the isolated RNA was reverse transcribed). Produced via immunoSEQ multiplex PCR; TCRdb's table is partial and in-frame only. The table records more than 250,000 clones, over 11% of them present only once. This clone turned up a few times. Antigen specificity is unknown. V and J are TRBV11-3 and TRBJ2-1, with D perhaps TRBD2 (7 bases). The sequencing input was naive CD4+ T cells from blood. The receptor comes from a man aged 25-40 years with type 1 diabetes. The CDR3 nucleotides read TGTGCCAGCAGCTTAGGCGGGGGCGGCAATGAGCAGTTCTTC. Its protein is CASSLGGGGNEQFF.